This TCR beta chain is drawn from a study of T cells expressing NK-cell markers. Whole-study context: Researchers got TCR beta repertoires out of sorted CD3+CD56+NKG2C+, CD3+CD56+NKG2C- and CD3+CD56-NKG2C+ T cells. HCMV seropositivity marked most of the eight sequenced donors; one was seronegative.

The germline CDR1 and CDR2 sequences are SGHVS and FQNEAQ. This CDR3 comprises 17 residues. UMIs accompanied the 5'RACE template switching by which TCR beta cDNA was made. TCRdb re-called the 5' RACE reads and catalogs CDR3 proteins one per entry, DNA excluded. This listing includes around 140,000 distinct CDR3 sequences. A word on this clonotype: Antigen specificity is unknown.

Points from the study as a whole: The same clonotypes also predominated in the CD3+CD56-NKG2C+ fraction of a handful of donors.

The receptor's source is a man in his late teens or twenties in good health. The sequenced material came from blood T cells: a sorted CD56 or NKG2C T cell subset, CD4+ or CD8+ T cells, or bulk PBMC T cells (not recorded which). This chain joins TRBV7-8 and TRBJ2-1; TCRdb calls TRBD1, which cannot be checked without DNA. The chain's CDR3 is CASSLSAGGMPYNEQFF.